Below, one TCR beta chain is given with its context. This CDR3 is built from 15 residues. The germline V gene has CDR1 MNHNY and CDR2 SVGAGI (reference sequence). Unmatched junction bases numbered 3, after V lost 6 bases and J lost 0 bases. In the authors' methods: From reference gene primer amplification, estimates of nucleated cell counts were derived. The repertoire was sequenced with immunoSEQ multiplex PCR; TCRdb's copy has only in-frame clones and lacks some. That table supplies the V and J calls and clone size; D and trimming were determined from the DNA. The table shows approximately 200,000 clones, with about 88% occurring only once. This sample was taken from a study of blood T cell repertoires in COVID-19. Study at large: Donors in the United States, Italy and Spain gave samples during acute or convalescent COVID-19.

Sequencing was carried out using peripheral blood. This TCR was recovered from a woman aged 30 to 39 with active or convalescent COVID-19. The chain combines TRBV6-6 with TRBJ2-3; 10 bases match TRBD1. The CDR3 DNA follows: TGTGCCAGCAGCAAGGGACAGGGGAGCACAGATACGCAGTATTTT. Its protein is CASSKGQGSTDTQYF.